The T cell receptor (beta chain) under discussion was sequenced for a study of cytomegalovirus exposure and HLA in healthy donors. This CDR3 spans 15 amino acids. Trimming took 6 bases from V and 4 from J; bases not matched to a gene: 7. Germline loops: CDR1 MNHEY, CDR2 SVGAGI. The primer mix had 60 Vbeta and 13 Jbeta primers. Some clones are missing from TCRdb's copy, which holds only in-frame ones; the method was immunoSEQ multiplex PCR. Altogether some 76,000 clones are present, about 88% being singletons, with the ten largest covering 2% to 2.5%. Concerning this clone: Its target is not known.

Findings and limits, study-wide: About 87% or about 30% of the time was how often most TCR beta V segments were productive, according to an earlier analysis.

Specimen: PBMCs. This TCR was sampled from a woman in her 50s in good health and CMV-seronegative. The chain combines TRBV6-5 with TRBJ1-1; 11 nucleotides align to TRBD1. The CDR3 nucleotides are TGTGCCAGCAGATACCGGGACAGGGGGGTCACTGAAGCTTTCTTT. It yields the protein CASRYRDRGVTEAFF.